This TCR beta chain was recorded in a study of glioma-infiltrating T cells (dated by TCRdb to about 2016). Regarding the complete study: Glioma tissue, non-neoplastic brain tissue and matched peripheral blood mononuclear cells were used as sources from which TCR alpha- and beta-chain repertoires were sequenced. To measure divergence between tissue and blood T-cell populations, each tissue-infiltrating repertoire was compared with the peripheral blood repertoire of the same patient. The paired cohort comprised three low-grade glioma patients, about eight primary glioblastoma patients and three non-glioma patients contributing non-neoplastic brain tissue. Here is what the overall study found, with its caveats: Very few CDR3 sequences were shared between tissue and blood, attributed to high CDR3 diversity and limited sampling. The group comparisons were based on small numbers of patients: three non-neoplastic, three low-grade glioma and about eight glioblastoma patients. In non-neoplastic patients, VJ-independent divergence between tissue and blood fell below expectation, whereas in all gliomas, and especially in low-grade gliomas, the divergence rose above expectation.

About this clonotype: It lacks a known antigen. No much larger clone exists at a distance of one base, and base qualities are not known.

The iRepertoire nested amplicon-rescue multiplex PCR (arm-PCR) platform was used to amplify TCR alpha and beta CDR3 regions from RNA. One-step reverse transcription and amplification used roughly 100-400 ng of tissue mRNA or PBMC total RNA as input. After bead purification, a secondary multiplex PCR added Illumina adapters, and libraries were gel-purified between 200 and 400 bp. Libraries carried internal 6-nucleotide barcodes used for demultiplexing. Sequencing of the libraries was done on an Illumina MiSeq using 2x220 or 2x250 nucleotide paired-end reads. Per the original workflow: Paired reads were merged with FLASH 1.2.11 and aligned to the GRCh37 human genome with BWA-MEM before extracting TRA and TRB reads. For V and J assignment, an IMGT-derived reference of cassette sequences and CDR3 motifs that included pseudogenes was used. Reads were translated in three frames, and productive CDR3s were defined as those with a C...FGXG motif and no stop codons. Unique combinations of V-J cassette pair and CDR3 amino acid sequence were defined as clonotypes. Reads were filtered by Hamming distance, with the threshold set by the sequence error rate of each sample in mapped regions. TCRdb trimmed the raw reads at Q25, called clones with MiXCR and kept productive beta chains. Duplicate CDR3 protein sequences are folded into a single record with the most common DNA and genes. TCRdb assigned the V and J calls; the authors' analysis was not used. The sample table lists 150,000 or so distinct CDR3 sequences, about two fifths of them with a count of one. About a fifth of the sample is taken by the ten largest.

The germline V gene (reference sequence) yields DFQATT for CDR1 and SNEGSKA for CDR2. The CDR3 goes from the cysteine to the phenylalanine over 13 residues. The entry retains the CDR3 DNA only, 39 bases that are in frame from base 1. Trimming takes 4 bases from V and 0 bases from J, and the germline ends sit 9 bases apart. This clonotype originated in a human donor with low-grade glioma or glioblastoma, undergoing nonglioma brain surgery, or in good health (not recorded which). The sequence is built from TRBV20-1 and TRBJ2-5; the D gene is unclear. Input material: glioma tissue, nonneoplastic brain tissue, or PBMCs (not recorded which). CDR3 loop: CSANWQDQETQYF. The bases are TGCAGTGCTAACTGGCAGGACCAAGAGACCCAGTACTTC.